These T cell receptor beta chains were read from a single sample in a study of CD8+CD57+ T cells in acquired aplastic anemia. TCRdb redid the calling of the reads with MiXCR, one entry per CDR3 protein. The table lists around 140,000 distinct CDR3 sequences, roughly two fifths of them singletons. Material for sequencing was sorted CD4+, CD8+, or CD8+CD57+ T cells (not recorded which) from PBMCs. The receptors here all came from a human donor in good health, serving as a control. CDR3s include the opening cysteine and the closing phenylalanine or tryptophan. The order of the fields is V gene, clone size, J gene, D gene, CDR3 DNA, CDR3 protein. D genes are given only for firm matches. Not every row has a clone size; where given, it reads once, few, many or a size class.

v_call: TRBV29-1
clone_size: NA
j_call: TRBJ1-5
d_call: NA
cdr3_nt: TGCAGCGTTCAACGGGGACCCACCGAGACCCAGCATTTT
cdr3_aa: CSVQRGPTETQHF

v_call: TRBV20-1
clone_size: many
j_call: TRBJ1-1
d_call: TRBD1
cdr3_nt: TGCAGTGCTAGGGCCCCAGGACAGGGAGCTTTCTTT
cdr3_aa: CSARAPGQGAFF

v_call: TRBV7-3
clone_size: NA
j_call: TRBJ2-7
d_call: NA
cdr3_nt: TGTGCCAGCAGCTTAGGTCCGGGCGACGAGCAGTACTTC
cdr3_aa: CASSLGPGDEQYF

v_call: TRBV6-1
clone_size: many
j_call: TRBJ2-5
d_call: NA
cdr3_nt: TGTGCCAGCAGTGATAGGACAGATTGGGAGACCCAGTACTTC
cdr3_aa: CASSDRTDWETQYF

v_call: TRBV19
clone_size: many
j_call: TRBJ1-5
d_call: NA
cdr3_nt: TGTGCCAGCAGTAACGGCGTAAACAATCAGCCCCAGCATTTT
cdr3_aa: CASSNGVNNQPQHF

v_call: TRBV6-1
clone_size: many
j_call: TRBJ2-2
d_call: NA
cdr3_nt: TGTGCCAGCAGTGAAGGTCTTGGTGGGGAGCTGTTTTTT
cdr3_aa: CASSEGLGGELFF

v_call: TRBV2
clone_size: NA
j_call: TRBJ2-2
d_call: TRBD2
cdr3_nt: TGTGCCTGGCGGGGGTCGAACACCGGGGAGCTGTTTTTT
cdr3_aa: CAWRGSNTGELFF

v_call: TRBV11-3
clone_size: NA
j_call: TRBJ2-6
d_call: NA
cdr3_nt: TGTGCCAGCAGCCCCGGGACGGGGAGCGTCCTGACTTTC
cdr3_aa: CASSPGTGSVLTF

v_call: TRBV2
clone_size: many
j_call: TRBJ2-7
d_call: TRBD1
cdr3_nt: TGTGCCAGCAGTGGACAGGGGCCTTCCATCTACGAGCAGTACTTC
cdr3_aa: CASSGQGPSIYEQYF

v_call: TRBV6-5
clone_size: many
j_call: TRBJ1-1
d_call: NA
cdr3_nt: TGTGCCAGCAGTCTCCGGGATCGAGCTGAAGCTTTCTTT
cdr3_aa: CASSLRDRAEAFF

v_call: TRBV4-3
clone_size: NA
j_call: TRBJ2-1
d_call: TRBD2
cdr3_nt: TGCGCCAGCAGCCAAGAGGGACTAGCGGGAAAAAATGAGCAGTTCTTC
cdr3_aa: CASSQEGLAGKNEQFF

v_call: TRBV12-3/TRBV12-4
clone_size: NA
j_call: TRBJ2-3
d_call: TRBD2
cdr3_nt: TGTGCCACCAGAAGGACTAGGAACGGAGATACGCAGTATTTT
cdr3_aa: CATRRTRNGDTQYF

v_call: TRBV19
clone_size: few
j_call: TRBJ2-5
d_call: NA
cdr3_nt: TGTGCCAGTAGTGATCAGGGGAGAGAGACCCAGTACTTC
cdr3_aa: CASSDQGRETQYF

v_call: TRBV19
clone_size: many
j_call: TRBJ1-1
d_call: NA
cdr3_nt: TGTGCCAGTAGTATAATCGAGGGCACTGAAGCTTTCTTT
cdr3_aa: CASSIIEGTEAFF

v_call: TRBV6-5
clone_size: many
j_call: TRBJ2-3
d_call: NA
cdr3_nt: TGTGCCAGCAGAACAACAGATACGCAGTATTTT
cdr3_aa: CASRTTDTQYF

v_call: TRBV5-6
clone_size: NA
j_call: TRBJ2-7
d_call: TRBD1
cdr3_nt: TGTGCCAGCAGCCGATTCGACAGGGTGGGCGAGCAGTACTTC
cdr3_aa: CASSRFDRVGEQYF

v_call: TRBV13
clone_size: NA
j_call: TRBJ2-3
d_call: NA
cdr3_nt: TGTGCCAGCAGCTTAGCGGGGGATGCAGATACGCAGTATTTT
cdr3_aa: CASSLAGDADTQYF

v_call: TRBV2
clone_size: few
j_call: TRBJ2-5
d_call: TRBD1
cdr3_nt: TGTGCCAGCACTTCTCCGGGACAGGGAGAGACCCAGTACTTC
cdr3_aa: CASTSPGQGETQYF

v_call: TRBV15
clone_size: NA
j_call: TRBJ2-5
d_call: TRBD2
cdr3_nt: TGTGCCACCAGCAGACTAGGGACTAGCGGGGCGGAGACCCAGTACTTC
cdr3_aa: CATSRLGTSGAETQYF

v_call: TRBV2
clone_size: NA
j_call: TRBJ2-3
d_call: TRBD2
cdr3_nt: TGTGCCAGCAGTGCCCCCATAGCGGGAGAGGGAGATACGCAGTATTTT
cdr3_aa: CASSAPIAGEGDTQYF

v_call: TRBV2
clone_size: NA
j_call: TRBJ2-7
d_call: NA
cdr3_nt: TGTGCCAGTAGGGAGGTCTACGAGCAGTACTTC
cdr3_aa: CASREVYEQYF

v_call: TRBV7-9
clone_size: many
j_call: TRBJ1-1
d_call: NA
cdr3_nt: TGTGCCAGCGCGACTCGGGGCGAGGGCACTGAAGCTTTCTTT
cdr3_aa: CASATRGEGTEAFF

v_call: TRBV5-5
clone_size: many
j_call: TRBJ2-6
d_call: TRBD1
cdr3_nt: TGTGCCAGCAGTCCAGACAGGGCGTCTGGGGCCAACGTCCTGACTTTC
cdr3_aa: CASSPDRASGANVLTF

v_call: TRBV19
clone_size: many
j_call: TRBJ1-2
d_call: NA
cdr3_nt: TGTGCCAGTAGTACGGACAGTTCTGGGGCCTATGGCTACACCTTC
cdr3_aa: CASSTDSSGAYGYTF

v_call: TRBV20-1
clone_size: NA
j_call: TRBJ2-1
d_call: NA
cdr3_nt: TGCAGTGCTACCGACCCCGTAACTGATGAGCAGTTCTTC
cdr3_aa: CSATDPVTDEQFF

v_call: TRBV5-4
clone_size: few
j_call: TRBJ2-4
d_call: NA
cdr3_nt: TGTGCCAGCAGCTTGTTCTCTACCAAAGGAAACATTCAGTACTTC
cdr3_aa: CASSLFSTKGNIQYF

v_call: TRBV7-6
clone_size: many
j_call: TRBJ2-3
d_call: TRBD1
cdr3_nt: TGTGCCAGCAGCTACAGGGGGGCGATGGATACGCAGTATTTT
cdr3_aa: CASSYRGAMDTQYF

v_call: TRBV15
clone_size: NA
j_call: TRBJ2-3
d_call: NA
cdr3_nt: TGTGCCACCAGCAGAGATTTCCATACGCAGTATTTT
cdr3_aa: CATSRDFHTQYF

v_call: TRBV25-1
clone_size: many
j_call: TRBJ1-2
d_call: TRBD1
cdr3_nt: TGTGCCAGCAGTGAAGGGGACAGGTCCTTACGCACCTTC
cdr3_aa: CASSEGDRSLRTF

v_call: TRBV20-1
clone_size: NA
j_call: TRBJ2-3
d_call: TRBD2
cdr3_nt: TGCAGTGCTGGACTAGCGGGGAATAGCACAGATACGCAGTATTTT
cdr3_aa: CSAGLAGNSTDTQYF

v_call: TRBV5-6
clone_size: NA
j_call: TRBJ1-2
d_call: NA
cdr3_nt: TGTGCCAGCAGTCCGAATCTAGTGGGCTACACCTTC
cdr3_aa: CASSPNLVGYTF

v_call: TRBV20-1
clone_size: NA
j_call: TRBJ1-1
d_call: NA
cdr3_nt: TGCAGTGCTAGAGTCATTACGGGGACTGAAGCTTTCTTT
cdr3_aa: CSARVITGTEAFF

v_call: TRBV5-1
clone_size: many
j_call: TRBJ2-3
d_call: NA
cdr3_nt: TGCGCCAGCAGCACCGCATGGGGCGGGACAGATACGCAGTATTTT
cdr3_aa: CASSTAWGGTDTQYF

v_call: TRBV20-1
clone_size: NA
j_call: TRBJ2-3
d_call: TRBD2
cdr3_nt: TGCAGTGCTCGCGGGACTAGCGGGGGGACAGATACGCAGTATTTT
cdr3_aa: CSARGTSGGTDTQYF

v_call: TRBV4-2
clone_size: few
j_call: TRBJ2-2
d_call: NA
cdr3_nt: TGTGCCAGCAGCCAGTCTCTGGGAGGGGGGAACACCGGGGAGCTGTTTTTT
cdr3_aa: CASSQSLGGGNTGELFF

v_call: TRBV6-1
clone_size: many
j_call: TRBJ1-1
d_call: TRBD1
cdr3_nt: TGTGCCAGCAGTATGTCGACGGGGACAGGGAGTACTGAAGCTTTCTTT
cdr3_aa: CASSMSTGTGSTEAFF

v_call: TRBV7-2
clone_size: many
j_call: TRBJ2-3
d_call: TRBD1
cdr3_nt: TGTGCCAGCAGCCCACAGGGGGCGGGGCGCACAGATACGCAGTATTTT
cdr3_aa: CASSPQGAGRTDTQYF

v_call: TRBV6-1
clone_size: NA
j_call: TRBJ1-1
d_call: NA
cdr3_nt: TGTGCCAGCTGCTCCGGACAGATGAACACTGGAGCTTTCTTT
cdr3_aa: CASCSGQMNTGAFF